This T cell receptor beta chain derives from a study of T cells after posttransplantation cyclophosphamide. Study-level points and caveats: Recipient CMV seropositivity and CMV reactivation strongly tracked TRB clonality. Tissue-infiltrating T cells from skin or gut overlapped little with blood T cells. Later post-transplant blood repertoires were often dominated by donor CD8+ memory clones.

The length of the CDR3 is 15 residues. V was pared by 2 bases and J by 2 bases, with 5 bases of the junction left unmatched. Germline V CDR1 and CDR2: SGHRS, YFSETQ. Turning to this clone: Its antigen is undetermined.

Profiled with immunoSEQ multiplex PCR; TCRdb holds only in-frame clones, not every one. The sample contains approximately 23,000 clones, more than 70% of which appear only once. The sequenced sample was PBMCs. The chain joins TRBV5-1 to TRBJ1-1; 8 bases align to TRBD1. This sequence was found in a woman aged 60-70 years with a blood cancer, CMV-positive, and with a related stem cell donor. The CDR3 spells CASSFDRGYNTEAFF. CDR3 DNA: TGCGCCAGCAGCTTCGACAGGGGTTACAACACTGAAGCTTTCTTT.